The rows below give T cell receptor beta chains drawn from one sample of a study of response to subunit inactivated influenza vaccine. MiXCR, applied by TCRdb to the RT-PCR reads, yields one record per CDR3 protein. The sample holds 600,000 to 850,000 distinct CDR3 sequences, 14% seen once. This sample comprised PBMCs from blood, obtained less than 15 days before vaccination. The receptors were gathered from a man aged 50-59 years who received an inactivated influenza vaccine. Each CDR3 is given with its conserved first and last residue. D genes are given only for firm matches. Size is omitted from some rows. Given values are once, few, many or a class for expanded clones.

d_call	v_call	j_call	clone_size	cdr3_aa
NA	TRBV7-2	TRBJ2-5	NA	CASSLAKGETQYF
NA	TRBV6-2/TRBV6-3	TRBJ2-2	many	CASKQYAGELFF
NA	TRBV21-1	TRBJ2-5	NA	CASSKEIQETQYF
NA	TRBV5-5	TRBJ2-5	few	CASSLQQLYQETQYF
NA	TRBV27	TRBJ2-7	few	CASSSPWGEGRWEQYF
TRBD2	TRBV5-5	TRBJ2-1	NA	CASSPPGTSIEQFF
NA	TRBV14	TRBJ2-6	NA	CASSHRGGPGANVLTF
NA	TRBV20-1	TRBJ2-7	few	CSARGLVAYEQYF
NA	TRBV5-1	TRBJ2-2	many	CASKDYEWTEVGELFF
NA	TRBV27	TRBJ2-3	few	CASSLFWTEGKGLTDTQYF
TRBD2	TRBV20-1	TRBJ2-3	NA	CSARPSGSADTQYF
TRBD1	TRBV6-2/TRBV6-3	TRBJ1-5	few	CASRTLGGQPQHF
NA	TRBV4-2	TRBJ2-1	NA	CASSQDLWGLEQFF
NA	TRBV19	TRBJ1-1	few	CASSIGPEAFF
NA	TRBV7-8	TRBJ1-2	once	CASSSPLGQTNYGYTF
TRBD2	TRBV11-3	TRBJ2-1	few	CASSEGSGRRYEQFF
NA	TRBV20-1	TRBJ2-7	NA	CSARVRDGPTGQYF
TRBD1	TRBV29-1	TRBJ1-1	few	CSVEEHRDSRKAFF
TRBD2	TRBV28	TRBJ2-7	NA	CASSFLLAVSSYEQYF
TRBD1	TRBV5-1	TRBJ2-1	many	CASSVGQGASNEQFF
TRBD1	TRBV5-1	TRBJ2-5	NA	CASSFQGARKETQYF
NA	TRBV6-2/TRBV6-3	TRBJ2-7	NA	CASSRGENSFF
TRBD2	TRBV9	TRBJ2-1	few	CASSVSGSGGNEQFF
TRBD2	TRBV11-2	TRBJ2-3	few	CASSLRLSGGSTDTQYF
NA	TRBV29-1	TRBJ2-5	few	CSVEAQRRETQYF
TRBD2	TRBV20-1	TRBJ2-5	NA	CSAQKRDRETQYF
NA	TRBV16	TRBJ1-5	few	CASSPGPRNQPQHF
NA	TRBV13	TRBJ1-2	many	CASSLMEPNYGYTF
TRBD2	TRBV10-3	TRBJ2-1	NA	CAISEDSGLAGHPYLYNEQFF
TRBD2	TRBV5-1	TRBJ2-7	many	CASSLAVAGGSYEQYF
NA	TRBV21-1	TRBJ2-2	NA	CASSPPLRDTGELFF
NA	TRBV20-1	TRBJ2-6	NA	CSAPPGSGANVLTF
TRBD2	TRBV12-3/TRBV12-4	TRBJ2-1	NA	CASSSTSSGTSFGEQFF
TRBD1	TRBV20-1	TRBJ2-1	NA	CSARSAWDRGSSASYNEQFF
NA	TRBV7-2	TRBJ1-2	few	CASTPRANYGYTF
NA	TRBV5-1	TRBJ1-1	many	CASSSNRVPKTQAFF
NA	TRBV7-2	TRBJ1-1	NA	CASSSFDPNTEAFF
NA	TRBV6-2/TRBV6-3	TRBJ2-7	NA	CASSYVDGYEQYF
TRBD1	TRBV5-6	TRBJ2-3	many	CASSLGDRGSDTQYF
TRBD2	TRBV18	TRBJ2-7	few	CASSRGLAGGSSYEQYF
TRBD1	TRBV20-1	TRBJ2-3	few	CSARPGQGTDTQYF
NA	TRBV10-2	TRBJ1-5	NA	CASRGGSNQPQHF